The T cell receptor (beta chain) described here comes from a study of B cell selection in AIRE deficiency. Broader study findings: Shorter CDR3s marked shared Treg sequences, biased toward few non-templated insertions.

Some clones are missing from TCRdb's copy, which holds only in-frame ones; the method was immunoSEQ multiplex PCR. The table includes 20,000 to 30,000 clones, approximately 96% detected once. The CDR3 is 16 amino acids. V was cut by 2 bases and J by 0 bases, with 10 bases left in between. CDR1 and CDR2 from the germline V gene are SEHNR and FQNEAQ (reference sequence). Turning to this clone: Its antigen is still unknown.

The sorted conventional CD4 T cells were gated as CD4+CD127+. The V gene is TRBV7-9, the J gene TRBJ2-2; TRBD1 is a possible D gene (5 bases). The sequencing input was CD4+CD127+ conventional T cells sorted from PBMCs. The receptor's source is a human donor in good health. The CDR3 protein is CASSLPRTTNTGELFF. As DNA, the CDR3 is TGTGCCAGCAGCTTACCCCGGACAACGAACACCGGGGAGCTGTTTTTT.